This T cell receptor beta chain was obtained from a study of blood T cell repertoires in COVID-19. On the study more broadly: Samples of COVID-19 (acute and convalescent) were obtained from the United States, Italy and Spain.

Original processing methods: Amplified reference gene primers provided the basis for estimating nucleated cell counts. The assay was immunoSEQ multiplex PCR, and TCRdb's table has in-frame clones only and misses some. That table gives V, J and clone size, and the DNA gave D and trimming. The repertoire has tens of thousands of clones, roughly 80% of them found once; the top ten carry roughly 60%. The V gene end was trimmed by 6 bases and the J gene end by 5 bases; junction bases not matched to a gene: 4. CDR3 length: 14 residues. Germline CDR1 and CDR2: SGDLS and YYNGEE. Sequencing used peripheral blood. The clonotype was recovered from a woman older than 75 with acute or convalescent COVID-19. V is TRBV9 and J is TRBJ1-4, with 10 positions matching TRBD1. CDR3 protein: CASTRTGGNEKLFF. CDR3 DNA: TGTGCCAGCACCAGGACAGGGGGGAATGAAAAACTGTTTTTT.